The table lists the clone carrying this T cell receptor beta chain with a few counts. This CDR3 spans 15 amino acids. V lost 2 bases and J lost 0; bases outside the gene matches: 2. CDR1 and CDR2 (germline): LGHNA, YNFKEQ. Barcoded TCR alpha and TCR beta cDNA libraries with UMIs came from 5'RACE using constant-segment primers. TCRdb re-analysed the 5' RACE reads in MiXCR, keeping a single row per CDR3 protein. The data contain about 130,000 distinct CDR3 sequences, over 15% of them singletons. The sample is drawn from a study of T-cell memory formation after mild COVID-19. The clonotype was recovered from a man between 18 and 29 years old who had mild COVID-19 (a few samples of this study predate the infection). Cell type and time point are not known. Sequencing was done on a sample of PBMCs or a T cell subset sorted from them (not recorded which). V usage is TRBV4-2 and J usage is TRBJ2-3; 7 nucleotides align to TRBD1. CDR3 sequence: CASSQRGPSTDTQYF. Here the CDR3 DNA reads TGTGCCAGCAGCCAAAGGGGGCCGAGCACAGATACGCAGTATTTT.